These T cell receptor beta chains were read from a single sample in a study of blood T cells in healthy people across ages. TCRdb redid the calling of the 5' RACE reads with MiXCR, one entry per CDR3 protein. The data show about 1 million distinct CDR3 sequences, approximately 26% seen once. The same data also contributed to another study, on T cells of mothers and their children.

The sample was blood. These receptors all come from a girl aged 2-10 years in good health. CDR3s leave out the opening cysteine and the closing phenylalanine or tryptophan. Each record gives: J gene, V gene, CDR3 length, CDR3 protein.

>TRBJ2-1|TRBV20-1|13
SARPTSGGYNEQF
>TRBJ1-1|TRBV11-1|13
ASSLGTAGNTEAF
>TRBJ1-2|TRBV4-3|12
ASSPHRGRYGHT
>TRBJ2-7|TRBV5-1|12
ASSLGDPTPEQY
>TRBJ2-1|TRBV7-9|14
ASSSKAGQTGAEQF
>TRBJ1-1|TRBV7-9|8
ASSQGGAF
>TRBJ2-3|TRBV7-6|12
ASSLREGQDTQY
>TRBJ2-5|TRBV7-3|13
ASSPGLNYQETQY
>TRBJ1-2|TRBV13|13
ASSLGAESPSGYT
>TRBJ1-6|TRBV5-1|12
ASSLGLDNSPLH
>TRBJ1-4|TRBV6-5|12
ASGRGVAIEKLF
>TRBJ2-3|TRBV5-4|16
ASSPSMGQDWPGDTQY
>TRBJ1-1|TRBV5-6|13
ASSSLDSLNTEAF
>TRBJ1-4|TRBV5-1|14
ASGLAISSAQEKLF
>TRBJ1-6|TRBV28|13
ACSLYIRGNSPLH
>TRBJ1-6|TRBV20-1|14
SARDLRTGLNSPLH
>TRBJ2-1|TRBV29-1|15
SVQSVAGFGFHNEQF
>TRBJ2-1|TRBV11-3|14
ASSSRQAGAYNEQF
>TRBJ2-3|TRBV28|15
ASRSATSSIFRNTQY
>TRBJ1-4|TRBV4-1|16
ASSQGLISTGLNEKLF
>TRBJ2-5|TRBV28|13
ASSLSGSYQETQY
>TRBJ2-6|TRBV5-1|14
ASSLAARAGANVLT
>TRBJ2-6|TRBV7-3|14
ASSFEGTSGANVLT
>NA|TRBV2|10
ATGTVDYEQY
>TRBJ1-6|TRBV2|12
ASRDRPLHSPLH
>TRBJ2-4|TRBV12-3/TRBV12-4|14
ASSFQATLAKNIQY
>TRBJ2-7|TRBV6-6|13
ASSSITSGVYEQY
>TRBJ2-3|TRBV4-1|15
ASSQDVDRLNTDTQY
>TRBJ2-3|TRBV12-3/TRBV12-4|17
ASSLPTSGRNLGADTQY